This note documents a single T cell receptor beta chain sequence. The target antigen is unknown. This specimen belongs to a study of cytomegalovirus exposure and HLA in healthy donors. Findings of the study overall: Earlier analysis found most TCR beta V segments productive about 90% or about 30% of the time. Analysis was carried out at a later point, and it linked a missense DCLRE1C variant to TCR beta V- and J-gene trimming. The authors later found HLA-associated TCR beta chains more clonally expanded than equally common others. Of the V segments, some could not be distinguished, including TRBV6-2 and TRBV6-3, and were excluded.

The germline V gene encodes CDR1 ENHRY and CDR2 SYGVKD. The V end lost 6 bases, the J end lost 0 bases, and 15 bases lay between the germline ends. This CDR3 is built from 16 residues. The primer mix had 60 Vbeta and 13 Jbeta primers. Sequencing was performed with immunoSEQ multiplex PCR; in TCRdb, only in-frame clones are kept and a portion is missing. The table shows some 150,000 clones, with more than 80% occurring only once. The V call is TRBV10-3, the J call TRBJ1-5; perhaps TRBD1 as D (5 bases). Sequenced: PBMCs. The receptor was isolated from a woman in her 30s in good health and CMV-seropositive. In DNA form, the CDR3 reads TGTGCCATCAGGGACCAAACAGGAAATAGCAATCAGCCCCAGCATTTT. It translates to CAIRDQTGNSNQPQHF.